The clone carrying this T cell receptor beta chain appeared once. Its specificity is not known. Generated by immunoSEQ multiplex PCR, the TCRdb table keeps only in-frame clones and is missing some. The repertoire includes around 35,000 clones, around 96% of them detected once, and 26% sits in the top ten. Germline V CDR1 and CDR2: SEHNR, FQNEAQ (reference sequence). The CDR3 contains 17 residues. The germline V and J ends were trimmed by 8 bases and 2 bases, with 21 bases remaining between them. The data stem from a study of T cell clones after liver transplantation. Study outcomes and limitations: Small, mixed patient groups and varying post-transplant times limit these conclusions.

V gene TRBV7-9 combines with J gene TRBJ2-2; a weak D match, TRBD1 (5 bases). The TCR comes from a human patient who received a liver transplant. The T cells may partly be graft donor cells. Here the sequenced sample was CD8+ T cells from blood, taken 12 months after liver transplant. The CDR3 protein is CASFLGRQGFNTGELFF. CDR3 coding DNA: TGTGCCAGCTTCCTGGGCCGGCAGGGCTTCAACACCGGGGAGCTGTTTTTT. Full variable domain (rest looked up from reference TRBV7-9 and TRBJ2-2): DTGVSQNPRHKITKRGQNVTFRCDPISEHNRLYWYRQTLGQGPEFLTYFQNEAQLEKSRLLSDRFSAERPKGSFSTLEIQRTEQGDSAMYLCASFLGRQGFNTGELFFGEGSRLTVL.